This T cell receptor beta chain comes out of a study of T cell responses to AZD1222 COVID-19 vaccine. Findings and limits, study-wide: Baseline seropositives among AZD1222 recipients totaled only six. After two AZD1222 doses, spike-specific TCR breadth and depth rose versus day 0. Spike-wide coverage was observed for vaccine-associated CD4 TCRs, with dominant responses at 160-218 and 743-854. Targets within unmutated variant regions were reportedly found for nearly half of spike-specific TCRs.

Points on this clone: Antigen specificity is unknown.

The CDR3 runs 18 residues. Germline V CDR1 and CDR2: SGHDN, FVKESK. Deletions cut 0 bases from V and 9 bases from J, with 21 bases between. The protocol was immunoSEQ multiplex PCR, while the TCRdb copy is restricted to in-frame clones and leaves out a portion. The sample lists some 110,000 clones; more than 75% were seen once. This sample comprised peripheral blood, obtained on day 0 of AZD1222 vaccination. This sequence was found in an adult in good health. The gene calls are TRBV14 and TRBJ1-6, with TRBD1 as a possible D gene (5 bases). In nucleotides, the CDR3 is TGTGCCAGCAGCCAAGATCGCCAGTGGGGGTATCAGCCTTCACCCCTCCACTTT. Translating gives CASSQDRQWGYQPSPLHF.